This section outlines one TCR beta chain sequence together with its context. Germline V CDR1 and CDR2: MDHEN, SYDVKM. The CDR3 runs to 13 residues. Trimming shortened V by 4 bases and J by 5 bases, and 11 bases separated the two germline ends. The sample comes from a study of T cell changes during pregnancy in multiple sclerosis. The protocol was immunoSEQ multiplex PCR, while the TCRdb copy is restricted to in-frame clones and leaves out a portion. The sample yields about 36,000 clones, 93% seen once. Sequencing used CD4+ T cells from peripheral blood mononuclear cells, obtained in the first trimester of pregnancy. The chain couples TRBV28 to TRBJ2-5, with D hard to call. This receptor was identified in a female donor with multiple sclerosis, enrolled in a pregnancy study. The DNA for the CDR3 is TGTGCCAGCAGTTCCTTATACGGGGAGACCCAGTACTTC. As protein: CASSSLYGETQYF.